This T cell receptor (beta chain) was captured in a study of metastatic and nonmetastatic thyroid tumors (dated by TCRdb to between 2020 and 2021). For the wider study: The researchers compared repertoires between peripheral blood samples and tumor or nodule tissue samples from patients with malignant or benign thyroid disease.

No treatment had been received by any patient before thyroid surgery. Using T-cell receptor beta sequencing, the researchers looked back retrospectively at clinical samples from patients, gathered between about 2012 and 2018. The germline V gene (reference sequence) provides CDR1 MNHEY and CDR2 SMNVEV. Inclusive of the bounding cysteine and phenylalanine, the CDR3 is 15 residues long. The sequence is cut down to CDR3 DNA, 45 bases in frame from base 1. Compared with germline, V lacks 6 bases and J lacks 0 bases; bases without a gene match: 6. In this sample, this clone turned up many times. The antigen it binds to is not known. No base-level quality is on record; no much larger clone is a single base apart. The method was PCR. This sample was sequenced with an Illumina HiSeq 4000. High-throughput sequencing was used to profile the TCR beta-chain CDR3 region of every patient. In the paper's pipeline: Drawing on CDR3 differences between clinicopathological groups, the researchers built a classifier meant to tell apart patients with distant-metastatic papillary thyroid cancer. The Shannon index was used to measure repertoire diversity, and the Morisita-Horn index was used to measure how similar tumor and blood repertoires were. The public reads were quality trimmed at Q25 with fastp and then assembled into clones with MiXCR by TCRdb, keeping productive beta chains. The V and J calls, along with clone size, are taken from TCRdb and not from the paper's own processing. This sample is represented by about 93,000 clones; over 9.5% of them were singletons. The ten top clones hold around 10% of the sample.

Results the study describes overall, beyond this receptor: In both blood and tumor samples, TCR beta diversity was reported to be significantly higher in malignant tumors than in benign nodules.

The receptor was derived from a female donor with papillary thyroid cancer or a benign thyroid nodule (not recorded which). Some clones in this sample may be carry-over from other donors' samples. The sample was blood. The chain joins TRBV27 to TRBJ2-3; 7 nucleotides in the junction match TRBD2. The CDR3 protein sequence reads: CASRPRLASTDTQYF. The DNA sequence is given as TGTGCCAGCAGACCTAGACTAGCTAGCACAGATACGCAGTATTTT.